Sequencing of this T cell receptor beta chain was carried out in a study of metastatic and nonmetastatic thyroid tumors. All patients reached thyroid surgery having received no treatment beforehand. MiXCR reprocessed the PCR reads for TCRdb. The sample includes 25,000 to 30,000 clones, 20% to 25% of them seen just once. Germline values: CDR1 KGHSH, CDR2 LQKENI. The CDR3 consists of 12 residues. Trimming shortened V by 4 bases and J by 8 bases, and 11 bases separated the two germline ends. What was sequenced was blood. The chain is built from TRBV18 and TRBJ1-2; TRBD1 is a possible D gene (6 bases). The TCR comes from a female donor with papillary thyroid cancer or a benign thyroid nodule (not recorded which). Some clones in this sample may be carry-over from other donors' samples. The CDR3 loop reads CASSRNREGYTF. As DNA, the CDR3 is TGTGCCAGCTCACGGAACAGGGAAGGCTACACCTTC.